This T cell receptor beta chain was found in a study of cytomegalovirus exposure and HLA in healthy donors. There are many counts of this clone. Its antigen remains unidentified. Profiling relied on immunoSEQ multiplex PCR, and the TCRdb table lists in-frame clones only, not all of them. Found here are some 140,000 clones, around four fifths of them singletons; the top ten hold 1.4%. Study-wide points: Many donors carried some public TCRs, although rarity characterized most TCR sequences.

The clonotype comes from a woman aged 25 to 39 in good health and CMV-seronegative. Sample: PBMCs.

The DNA for the CDR3 is TGTGCCAGCAGCTTGGGCAGGTTTAATTCACCCCTCCACTTT. This translates into CASSLGRFNSPLHF. The chain uses TRBV7-9 and TRBJ1-6, with D unresolved. Germline V gives CDR1 SEHNR, CDR2 FQNEAQ (reference sequence). Trimming stripped 3 bases from V and 6 bases from J, with 9 bases between. This CDR3 contains 14 residues.